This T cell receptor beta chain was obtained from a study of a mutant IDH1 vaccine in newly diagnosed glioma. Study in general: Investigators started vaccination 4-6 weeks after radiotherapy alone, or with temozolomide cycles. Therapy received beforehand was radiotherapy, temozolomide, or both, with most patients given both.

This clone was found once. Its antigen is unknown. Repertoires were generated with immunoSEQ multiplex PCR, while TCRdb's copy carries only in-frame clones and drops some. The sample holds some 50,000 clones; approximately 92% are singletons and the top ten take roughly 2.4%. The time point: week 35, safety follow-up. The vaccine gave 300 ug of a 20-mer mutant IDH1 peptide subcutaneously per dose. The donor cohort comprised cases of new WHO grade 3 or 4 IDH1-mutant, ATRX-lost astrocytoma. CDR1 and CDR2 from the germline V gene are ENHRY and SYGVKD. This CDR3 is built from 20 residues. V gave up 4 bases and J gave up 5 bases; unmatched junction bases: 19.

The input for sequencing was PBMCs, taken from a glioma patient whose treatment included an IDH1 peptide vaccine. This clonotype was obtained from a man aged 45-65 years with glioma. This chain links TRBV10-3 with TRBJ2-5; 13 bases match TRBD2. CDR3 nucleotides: TGTGCCATCAGTGGGCGGACTAGCGGGAGTGGGTTAGGTTTGGCGGAGACCCAGTACTTC. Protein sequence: CAISGRTSGSGLGLAETQYF.